The 17 T cell receptor beta chains reported below all come from one sample, sequenced in a study of T cell responses to AZD1222 COVID-19 vaccine. Generated by immunoSEQ multiplex PCR, the TCRdb table keeps only in-frame clones and is missing some. This sample has roughly 250,000 clones, with 90% to 95% found just once. The input for sequencing was peripheral blood, taken on day 0 of AZD1222 vaccination. Source of these receptors: an adult in good health.

This sequence joins TRBV13 and TRBJ1-1, with 8 nucleotides matching TRBD1. The CDR3 runs to 14 residues. V dropped 5 bases and J dropped 3; count of bases not matched to a gene: 5. Germline CDR1 PRHDT, CDR2 FYEKMQ (reference sequence). For the CDR3, the DNA is TGTGCCAGCAGCGCGGAACAGGGGGACACTGAAGCTTTCTTT. The encoded protein is CASSAEQGDTEAFF.

V gene TRBV28 combines with J gene TRBJ1-3; a possible D gene is TRBD1 (6 bases). Germline V gene data show CDR1 as MDHEN and CDR2 as SYDVKM. V shed 2 bases and J shed 2 bases, with 13 bases lying between them. The CDR3 is 16 amino acids. CDR3 sequence (DNA): TGTGCCAGCAGTTTAGGGCCGGAGGGGGCTGGAAACACCATATATTTT. Encoded protein: CASSLGPEGAGNTIYF.

The rearrangement joins TRBV29-1 to TRBJ2-5, with D perhaps TRBD1 (6 bases). Trimming removed 7 bases from V and 3 bases from J, with 18 bases in between. This CDR3 comprises 14 residues. The germline V gene encodes CDR1 SQVTM and CDR2 ANQGSEA. The CDR3: CSAAETGLKETQYF. The CDR3 nucleotides are TGCAGCGCTGCCGAGACAGGACTTAAAGAGACCCAGTACTTC.

V and J are TRBV6-5 and TRBJ2-7; 8 bases map to TRBD1. Trimming removed 10 bases from V and 0 bases from J; junction bases left unmatched: 8. The germline CDR1 and CDR2 sequences are MNHEY and SVGAGI. This CDR3 spans 14 amino acids. The CDR3 loop reads CAIRDRYSSYEQYF. Here the CDR3 DNA reads TGTGCCATCAGGGACAGGTATAGCTCCTACGAGCAGTACTTC.

This sequence joins TRBV11-1 and TRBJ1-1; D gene unclear. The CDR3 is made up of 12 amino acids. V was clipped by 5 bases and J by 8 bases, with 12 bases between them. The germline V gene has CDR1 SGHAT and CDR2 FQDESV (reference sequence). The CDR3: CASSPMTQEAFF. The CDR3 DNA sequence: TGTGCCAGCAGCCCAATGACCCAAGAAGCTTTCTTT.

The J gene is TRBJ1-2, the V gene TRBV5-4; no definite D call. Per germline, CDR1 SGHNT and CDR2 YYREEE (reference sequence). This CDR3 has 13 amino acids. V was cut by 4 bases and J by 6 bases, with 13 bases left in between. CDR3: CASSTETGNGYTF. The CDR3 nucleotides are TGTGCCAGCAGCACCGAAACGGGGAATGGCTACACCTTC.

The V gene is TRBV18, the J gene TRBJ1-5; TRBD1 aligns across 9 bases. Germline V gene data show CDR1 as KGHSH and CDR2 as LQKENI. The CDR3 is 16 amino acids. V trimming: 3 bases; J trimming: 5 bases; junction bases outside the gene matches: 8. CDR3 region: CASSPAGQGLDQPQHF. CDR3 in DNA: TGTGCCAGCTCACCGGCGGGACAGGGATTGGATCAGCCCCAGCATTTT.

The V gene is TRBV9, the J gene TRBJ2-5, with 9 bases aligning to TRBD1. Per the germline V gene, CDR1 is SGDLS and CDR2 is YYNGEE. V gave up 0 bases and J gave up 2 bases; unmatched junction bases: 5. This CDR3 spans 16 amino acids. CDR3 residues: CASSVAGTGRQETQYF. The CDR3 region has the DNA TGTGCCAGCAGCGTAGCCGGGACAGGGAGGCAAGAGACCCAGTACTTC.

V and J are TRBV2 and TRBJ1-2; the D is unclear. V lost 2 bases, J lost 3 bases, and 7 bases lay in between. Germline lookup yields CDR1 SNHLY and CDR2 FYNNEI. The CDR3 is made up of 13 amino acids. CDR3 protein: CASSEMGYYGYTF. As DNA, the CDR3 is TGTGCCAGCAGTGAAATGGGATACTATGGCTACACCTTC.

This clone showed up just once. CDR3 in DNA: TGTGCCAGCAGTAACAACCCGGACACGGTGAACTATGGCTACACCTTC. The encoded protein is CASSNNPDTVNYGYTF. The chain is built from TRBV6-2 or TRBV6-3 and TRBJ1-2, with D maybe TRBD1 (5 bases). The CDR3 sequence is 16 residues long. Trimming took off 5 bases at V and 2 bases at J, with 18 bases between the two ends. Germline lookup yields CDR1 MNHEY and CDR2 SVGEGT.

The table lists this clone with a count of one. The chain employs TRBV5-1 and TRBJ2-2; D is unclear. Trimming shortened V by 9 bases and J by 4 bases, and 19 bases separated the two germline ends. CDR3 length equals 15 residues. The germline V gene encodes CDR1 SGHRS and CDR2 YFSETQ. The CDR3 nucleotides are TGCGCCACATCTTCAGGTAGAGGTGGCACCGGGGAGCTGTTTTTT. Protein sequence: CATSSGRGGTGELFF.

This chain links TRBV19 with TRBJ2-1, with 7 bases identical to TRBD2. With 5 bases clipped from V and 2 bases from J, the junction kept 9 bases outside the gene matches. Germline assignment: CDR1 LNHDA and CDR2 SQIVND (reference sequence). This CDR3 is built from 16 residues. The CDR3 bases are TGTGCCAGTAGTCTCCCGGCAGGGAGGGCCTACAATGAGCAGTTCTTC. Residues: CASSLPAGRAYNEQFF. The variable domain in full, with the rest retrieved from reference TRBV19 and TRBJ2-1, is DGGITQSPKYLFRKEGQNVTLSCEQNLNHDAMYWYRQDPGQGLRLIYYSQIVNDFQKGDIAEGYSVSREKKESFPLTVTSAQKNPTAFYLCASSLPAGRAYNEQFFGPGTRLTVL.

The chain couples TRBV9 to TRBJ1-2; TRBD1 agrees at 9 bases. From germline, CDR1 is SGDLS and CDR2 YYNGEE. V trimming: 5 bases; J trimming: 4 bases; junction bases outside the gene matches: 6. CDR3 size: 14 residues. CDR3 protein: CASSTGGLAYGYTF. CDR3 nucleotide sequence: TGTGCCAGCAGTACAGGGGGCCTCGCCTATGGCTACACCTTC.

This chain uses TRBV3-1 (or the pseudogene TRBV3-2) with TRBJ1-1; D possibly corresponds to TRBD1 (5 bases). This CDR3 is built from 12 residues. V lost 4 bases to trimming and J lost 11 bases, with 14 bases between them. CDR1 is LGHDT, CDR2 YNNKEL, per germline (reference sequence). The CDR3 reads CASSRDGLAAFF. CDR3 in DNA: TGTGCCAGCAGCCGGGACGGGCTCGCGGCTTTCTTT.

This chain joins TRBV5-1 and TRBJ2-7; D call uncertain. This CDR3 is 12 amino acids long. The germline gives CDR1 SGHRS, CDR2 YFSETQ. The germline V and J ends were trimmed by 1 base and 1 base, with 3 bases remaining between them. Here the CDR3 reads CASSLPSYEQYF. The CDR3 nucleotides read TGCGCCAGCAGCTTGCCGTCCTACGAGCAGTACTTC.

V usage is TRBV27 and J usage is TRBJ2-1; TRBD1 is a possible D gene (6 bases). This CDR3 has 15 amino acids. V was shortened by 0 bases and J by 2 bases, with 8 bases between the two germline ends. The germline V gene encodes CDR1 MNHEY and CDR2 SMNVEV (reference sequence). This chain's CDR3 is CASSLSGGPYNEQFF. In nucleotides, the CDR3 is TGTGCCAGCAGTTTATCAGGGGGTCCCTACAATGAGCAGTTCTTC.

V and J are TRBV12-5 and TRBJ2-7; unclear D gene. In germline, CDR1 is LGHNT, CDR2 FRNRAP. This CDR3 has 12 amino acids. Trimming shortened V by 1 base and J by 3 bases, and 4 bases separated the two germline ends. CDR3 sequence reads: CASGLDNYEQYF. In DNA, the CDR3 is TGTGCTAGTGGTTTGGACAACTACGAGCAGTACTTC. Using reference TRBV12-5 and TRBJ2-7 for the parts outside the CDR3, the full variable domain is DARVTQTPRHKVTEMGQEVTMRCQPILGHNTVFWYRQTMMQGLELLAYFRNRAPLDDSGMPKDRFSAEMPDATLATLKIQPSEPRDSAVYFCASGLDNYEQYFGPGTRLTVT.